These 25 T cell receptor beta chains came from one sample sequenced in a study of cytomegalovirus exposure and HLA in healthy donors. A multiplex PCR was run with 60 Vbeta primers and 13 Jbeta primers. The table came from immunoSEQ multiplex PCR; TCRdb's copy has only in-frame clones and leaves some out. The table records 45,000 to 65,000 clones, about 82% of them present only once. Sequenced material: PBMCs. These receptors all come from a man between 25 and 39 years old in good health and CMV-seronegative.

This chain uses TRBV4-3 with TRBJ2-7; D might be TRBD2 (6 bases). This CDR3 has 16 amino acids. V was cut by 2 bases and J by 7 bases, with 21 bases left in between. Germline V gene data show CDR1 as LGHNA and CDR2 as YSLEER. The CDR3 loop is CASSQSGTYPWEEQYF. In DNA, the CDR3 is TGCGCCAGCAGCCAATCCGGGACTTATCCTTGGGAAGAGCAGTACTTC.

The chain employs TRBV18 and TRBJ1-2; unclear D gene. Looked up from germline, CDR1 is KGHSH and CDR2 is LQKENI. Between the trimmed V and J ends, which lost 2 bases and 7 bases, there was a span of 11 bases. The CDR3 length is 13 residues. The CDR3 DNA follows: TGTGCCAGCTCACCATTTACGGGTCCTGGCTACACCTTC. Its translation: CASSPFTGPGYTF.

The V and J genes are TRBV5-4 and TRBJ2-5; TRBD2 aligns across 12 bases. With 0 bases clipped from V and 5 bases from J, the junction kept 5 bases outside the gene matches. This CDR3 has 16 amino acids. Germline V lookup: CDR1 SGHNT, CDR2 YYREEE (reference sequence). The CDR3 bases are TGTGCCAGCAGCTTGGCTAGCGGGGGGGCTTTTGAGACCCAGTACTTC. The encoded protein is CASSLASGGAFETQYF.

The chain links TRBV7-9 to TRBJ1-2; TRBD1 is a possible D gene (6 bases). Germline-derived CDR1 and CDR2 are SEHNR and FQNEAQ (reference sequence). Trimming removed 4 bases from V and 6 bases from J, with 21 bases in between. The CDR3 runs 16 residues. The CDR3 loop is CASSSIKRGGGDGYTF. CDR3 coding DNA: TGTGCCAGCAGCTCGATCAAGAGAGGGGGGGGTGATGGCTACACCTTC.

This chain links TRBV7-2 with TRBJ1-4; D not resolved. This CDR3 contains 13 residues. V dropped 5 bases and J dropped 5 bases, with 9 bases sitting between them. The germline V gene encodes CDR1 SGHTA and CDR2 FQGNSA. CDR3 protein: CASSRGENEKLFF. CDR3 DNA: TGTGCCAGCAGCCGAGGTGAAAATGAAAAACTGTTTTTT.

This clone was detected only once. The chain links TRBV4-3 to TRBJ2-1; 9 bases are shared with TRBD2. J lost 0 bases, V lost 3 bases, and 6 bases had no gene match. The CDR3 has 17 residues. Germline loops: CDR1 LGHNA, CDR2 YSLEER. CDR3 sequence reads: CASSQDYSGSSYNEQFF. The CDR3 coding sequence is TGCGCCAGCAGCCAGGACTATAGCGGGAGCTCCTACAATGAGCAGTTCTTC.

The chain joins TRBV19 to TRBJ2-7, with 9 nucleotides matching TRBD2. The CDR3 contains 15 residues. The germline CDR1 and CDR2 sequences are LNHDA and SQIVND (reference sequence). J gave up 4 bases and V 4 bases, and 8 bases lay outside the gene matches. The CDR3 sequence is CASSTLAGGPYEQYF. The CDR3 nucleotides read TGTGCCAGTAGTACCCTTGCGGGGGGGCCTTACGAGCAGTACTTC.

The chain uses TRBV9 and TRBJ1-2; 7 bases are a match to TRBD1. This CDR3 has 15 residues. Germline CDR1 is SGDLS and CDR2 is YYNGEE. V was clipped by 4 bases and J by 5 bases; unmatched bases: 11. DNA of the CDR3: TGTGCCAGCAGCCCCACCTTGACAGGGAAATATGGCTACACCTTC. Translation gives CASSPTLTGKYGYTF.

The chain combines TRBV11-2 with TRBJ1-1; D not resolved. Germline V lookup: CDR1 SGHAT, CDR2 FQNNGV. V dropped 5 bases and J dropped 8 bases, with 15 bases sitting between them. This CDR3 is 13 amino acids long. The CDR3 DNA is TGTGCCAGCAGCCCAAGGGAGAGGGCAGAAGCTTTCTTT. Protein sequence: CASSPRERAEAFF. Based on the CDR3 plus reference TRBV11-2 and TRBJ1-1, the full variable domain is EAGVAQSPRYKIIEKRQSVAFWCNPISGHATLYWYQQILGQGPKLLIQFQNNGVVDDSQLPKDRFSAERLKGVDSTLKIQPAKLEDSAVYLCASSPRERAEAFFGQGTRLTVV.

This rearrangement joins TRBV7-2 to TRBJ2-7, with D maybe TRBD2 (7 bases). The CDR3 has 15 residues. V was shortened by 7 bases and J by 3 bases, with 19 bases between the two germline ends. Germline V gives CDR1 SGHTA, CDR2 FQGNSA. CDR3 DNA: TGTGCCAGCACCCCAGTAGGGGGGGTCGTCTACGAGCAGTACTTC. It codes for CASTPVGGVVYEQYF.

In its sample, this clone was seen once. J is TRBJ1-6 and V is TRBV5-5, with 7 nucleotides matching TRBD1. The germline CDR1 and CDR2 sequences are SGHKS and YYEKEE (reference sequence). CDR3 length: 17 residues. Trimming at V came to 6 bases and at J to 7 bases, leaving 16 bases not matched to a gene. This CDR3 reads CASTPNLRDRRNSPLHF. CDR3 in DNA: TGTGCCAGCACCCCAAATCTCCGGGACAGAAGAAATTCACCCCTCCACTTT.

The chain employs TRBV7-2 and TRBJ1-5; D may be TRBD1 (5 bases). Germline CDR1 reads SGHTA; CDR2 reads FQGNSA. The CDR3 runs 15 residues. Trimming shortened V by 5 bases and J by 4 bases, and 15 bases separated the two germline ends. The CDR3 DNA reads TGTGCCAGCAGCCCCTGGGGGGGTGATAATCAGCCCCAGCATTTT. Amino acid sequence: CASSPWGGDNQPQHF. The full variable domain, its missing parts supplied by reference TRBV7-2 and TRBJ1-5, is GAGVSQSPSNKVTEKGKDVELRCDPISGHTALYWYRQSLGQGLEFLIYFQGNSAPDKSGLPSDRFSAERTGGSVSTLTIQRTQQEDSAVYLCASSPWGGDNQPQHFGDGTRLSIL.

The gene calls are TRBV7-2 and TRBJ2-3; D possibly corresponds to TRBD2 (6 bases). Germline V gene data show CDR1 as SGHTA and CDR2 as FQGNSA. The CDR3 is 15 residues long. V was pared by 0 bases and J by 5 bases, with 12 bases between. The CDR3 DNA is TGTGCCAGCAGCTTAGCCGGACTGGGAGGAGATACGCAGTATTTT. As protein: CASSLAGLGGDTQYF.

The rearrangement joins TRBV6-1 to TRBJ1-1, with a tentative D call TRBD1 (5 bases). This CDR3 is 14 amino acids long. V was trimmed by 2 bases and J by 0 bases, leaving 7 bases between them. Germline V gene data show CDR1 as MNHNS and CDR2 as SASEGT. In DNA form, the CDR3 reads TGTGCCAGCAGTGAACAGGGAATGAACACTGAAGCTTTCTTT. This sequence encodes CASSEQGMNTEAFF.

The chain combines TRBV30 with TRBJ2-5; 7 bases agree with TRBD1. Matching the DNA end better, TRBJ2-7 makes the J call doubtful. The CDR3 has 14 amino acids. Germline assignment: CDR1 GTSNPN and CDR2 SVGIG (reference sequence). The CDR3 reads CAWSVKGGPYEQYF. CDR3 nucleotide sequence: TGTGCCTGGAGTGTGAAAGGGGGCCCATACGAGCAGTACTTC.

The chain links TRBV5-1 to TRBJ1-1; no clear D gene. V gave up 0 bases and J gave up 0 bases, with 6 bases separating them. Germline loops: CDR1 SGHRS, CDR2 YFSETQ. CDR3 length equals 14 residues. The CDR3 bases are TGCGCCAGCAGCTTGGGCACGGTGAACACTGAAGCTTTCTTT. Its protein is CASSLGTVNTEAFF.

This chain joins TRBV30 and TRBJ2-7; 11 nucleotides align to TRBD2. CDR3 size: 15 residues. Trimming at V came to 2 bases and at J to 4 bases, leaving 7 bases not matched to a gene. CDR1 is GTSNPN, CDR2 SVGIG, per germline (reference sequence). This CDR3 reads CAWSIRTSGPYEQYF. CDR3 DNA: TGTGCCTGGAGTATCAGGACTAGCGGGCCTTACGAGCAGTACTTC.

V and J are TRBV27 and TRBJ2-6, with D perhaps TRBD2 (5 bases). Germline V lookup: CDR1 MNHEY, CDR2 SMNVEV (reference sequence). The CDR3 covers 15 residues. Trimming removed 6 bases from V and 3 bases from J, with 12 bases in between. The CDR3, as DNA: TGTGCCAGCAGCCGGGATTTCTTTGGGGCCAACGTCCTGACTTTC. Protein product: CASSRDFFGANVLTF.

This chain connects TRBV9 to TRBJ1-4; 8 bases align to TRBD1. V shed 4 bases and J 6 bases; nucleotides not matched to a gene: 8. This CDR3 is built from 15 residues. Germline V gives CDR1 SGDLS, CDR2 YYNGEE. CDR3 DNA sequence: TGTGCCAGCAGCTCACGGGCAGGGGGCGATGAAAAACTGTTTTTT. Translation gives CASSSRAGGDEKLFF.

V gene TRBV29-1 combines with J gene TRBJ1-2, with a weak D call TRBD1 (5 bases). Germline V gene data show CDR1 as SQVTM and CDR2 as ANQGSEA. This CDR3 contains 14 residues. The ends were cut back, 3 bases at V and 2 bases at J, with 13 bases in the middle. As DNA, the CDR3 is TGCAGCGTTGAGAGTGACAGTTTCAACTATGGCTACACCTTC. Translating it yields CSVESDSFNYGYTF.

The chain employs TRBV10-3 and TRBJ2-3, with a possible D match to TRBD1 (5 bases). Trimming took 5 bases from V and 4 from J, leaving 13 bases between them. Looked up from germline, CDR1 is ENHRY and CDR2 is SYGVKD. The CDR3 sequence is 14 residues long. CDR3 protein: CAISSQLGPDTQYF. The CDR3 DNA reads TGTGCCATCAGTTCCCAGTTGGGGCCAGATACGCAGTATTTT.

This chain uses TRBV19 with TRBJ1-4; TRBD1 aligns across 10 bases. The ends lost 5 bases at V and 2 bases at J; junction bases unmatched: 8. Per the germline V gene, CDR1 is LNHDA and CDR2 is SQIVND (reference sequence). The CDR3 extends over 17 amino acids. As DNA, the CDR3 is TGTGCCAGTAGTCCAGGGGACAGGGGATGGACTAATGAAAAACTGTTTTTT. It translates to CASSPGDRGWTNEKLFF.

This rearrangement joins TRBV28 to TRBJ1-1; D remains ambiguous. The germline V gene encodes CDR1 MDHEN and CDR2 SYDVKM. This CDR3 has 13 amino acids. V lost 2 bases, J lost 5 bases, and 9 bases lay in between. This CDR3 is CASSLPSRTEAFF. The CDR3, as DNA: TGTGCCAGCAGTTTACCGAGCCGGACTGAAGCTTTCTTT.

J is TRBJ1-1 and V is TRBV7-9, with D possibly being TRBD1 (5 bases). Germline CDR1 is SEHNR and CDR2 is FQNEAQ (reference sequence). The CDR3 extends over 15 amino acids. The ends were cut back, 1 base at V and 0 bases at J, with 9 bases in the middle. CDR3 bases: TGTGCCAGCAGCTTAGGGGAGGGGATGAACACTGAAGCTTTCTTT. As protein: CASSLGEGMNTEAFF.

This CDR3 is CAISTTGTATYEQYF. The CDR3 DNA is TGTGCCATCAGTACCACCGGGACAGCCACCTACGAGCAGTACTTC. The chain has TRBV10-3 and TRBJ2-7; 7 bases map to TRBD1. The V segment lost 5 bases and the J segment 2 bases; nucleotides outside the gene matches: 9. The CDR3 consists of 15 residues. CDR1 ENHRY and CDR2 SYGVKD come from the germline V gene.